A single sample is the source of the 15 T cell receptor beta chains below, sequenced in a study of blood T cells in healthy people across ages. With a J-beta primer mix and a sample-barcoded 5' primer, a second PCR ran about 7 to 11 cycles. TCRdb redid the calling of the 5' RACE reads with MiXCR, one entry per CDR3 protein. The sample has about a million distinct CDR3 sequences; approximately 38% are singletons. The sequenced sample was blood. The receptor source for this set is a man aged 18 to 35 in good health.

The chain is built from TRBV6-5 and TRBJ1-2; a weak D match, TRBD1 (5 bases). This CDR3 has 16 amino acids. CDR1 is MNHEY and CDR2 is SVGAGI in the germline V gene. The germline V and J ends were trimmed by 4 bases and 1 base, with 16 bases remaining between them. CDR3: CASSFRPNQGNYGYTF. The CDR3 DNA is TGTGCCAGCAGTTTCAGACCCAACCAGGGTAACTATGGCTACACCTTC.

With regard to this clonotype: A single base separates this from a much larger clone, so it may be a read error. J is TRBJ1-5 and V is TRBV7-2; D is unclear. The CDR3 has 14 residues. V lost 1 base to trimming and J lost 3 bases, with 7 bases between them. Germline V gene lookup returns CDR1 SGHTA and CDR2 FQGNSA. The CDR3 sequence is CTSSLETANQPQHF. DNA of the CDR3: TGTACCAGCAGCTTAGAGACGGCCAATCAGCCCCAGCATTTT.

J is TRBJ1-2 and V is TRBV20-1; 10 bases match TRBD1. The CDR3 spans 13 residues. J gave up 10 bases and V 3 bases, and 8 bases lay outside the gene matches. Germline V CDR1 and CDR2: DFQATT, SNEGSKA (reference sequence). The CDR3 DNA reads TGCAGTGCTAGTGACAGGGGGCAAGGAGACTACACCTTC. Its protein is CSASDRGQGDYTF.

This clonotype was detected a few times. V usage is TRBV12-3 or TRBV12-4 and J usage is TRBJ2-3; the match to TRBD2 covers 8 bases. The length of the CDR3 is 16 residues. The junction had 9 bases not matched to a gene; V was cut back by 5 bases and J by 2 bases. The CDR3 region is CASSHSAGVSTDTQYF. In DNA, the CDR3 is TGTGCCAGCAGTCATTCAGCGGGGGTTTCCACAGATACGCAGTATTTT.

This chain joins TRBV12-3 or TRBV12-4 and TRBJ1-2; no clear D. The CDR3 contains 13 residues. Deletions cut 4 bases from V and 2 bases from J, with 8 bases between. This chain's CDR3 is CASSSQDNYGYTF. For the CDR3, the DNA is TGTGCCAGCAGTTCCCAGGACAACTATGGCTACACCTTC.

To note about this clonotype: A junction boundary mismatches the germline segment, possibly from a read error. The rearrangement joins TRBV7-3 to TRBJ2-5; possible D gene TRBD2, 6 bases. This CDR3 spans 13 amino acids. Germline V gene data show CDR1 as SGHTA and CDR2 as FQGTGA. In DNA, the CDR3 is TGTGTCAGCAGCTTAAATAATGCGGGGAATCGGTACTTC. This codes for CVSSLNNAGNRYF.

Regarding this clonotype: One junction end does not reproduce the germline sequence, and a read error may be involved. The chain has TRBV5-6 and TRBJ1-1; 7 nucleotides line up with TRBD1. The CDR3 sequence is 15 residues long. Per the germline V gene, CDR1 is SGHDT and CDR2 is YYEEEE. CDR3 sequence (DNA): TGTGCCAGCGGCTTGACAGGGAGAACGAACACTGAAGCTTTCTTT. This gives the protein CASGLTGRTNTEAFF.

Comment on this clonotype: Given a much more abundant clone one base away, this may be a read error. This sequence joins TRBV4-3 and TRBJ1-2; D gene uncertain. From germline, CDR1 is LGHNA and CDR2 YSLEER. The CDR3 length is 15 residues. V was clipped by 1 base and J by 3 bases, with 12 bases between them. The CDR3 DNA follows: TGCGCCAGCAGCCAAGTCGCCGGGTATGACTATGGCTACACCTTC. It encodes CASSQVAGYDYGYTF.

This clonotype was seen many times. CDR3 residues: CASSYGTGAYEQYF. CDR3 DNA: TGTGCCAGCAGTTACGGGACAGGGGCCTACGAGCAGTACTTC. The V and J genes are TRBV6-5 and TRBJ2-7, with 10 bases lining up with TRBD1. The trim removed 2 bases at V and 2 bases at J, leaving 0 bases unmatched. The CDR3 runs 14 residues. Per the germline V gene, CDR1 is MNHEY and CDR2 is SVGAGI.

V is TRBV6-6 and J is TRBJ1-6; D gene uncertain. The CDR3 spans 13 residues. With 7 bases removed from V and 8 bases from J, the gap between germline ends came to 12 bases. CDR1 and CDR2 from the germline V gene are MNHNY and SVGAGI (reference sequence). CDR3 protein: CASIVRPDSPLHF. DNA for the CDR3: TGTGCCAGCATCGTACGCCCCGATTCACCCCTCCACTTT.

The chain combines TRBV27 with TRBJ2-7, with 8 bases fitting TRBD1. The CDR3 extends over 16 amino acids. The trim removed 4 bases at V and 1 base at J, leaving 9 bases unmatched. Germline CDR1 and CDR2: MNHEY and SMNVEV (reference sequence). The CDR3 region has the DNA TGTGCCAGCAGTTCCTCGTCGACAGGGGCGTCCTACGAGCAGTACTTC. It is translated as CASSSSSTGASYEQYF.

The genes are TRBV6-5 and TRBJ2-4, with D tentatively TRBD2 (6 bases). The CDR3 has 15 amino acids. Looked up from germline, CDR1 is MNHEY and CDR2 is SVGAGI. V lost 6 bases to trimming and J lost 1 base, with 13 bases between them. The CDR3: CASSPNRGAKNIQYF. CDR3 DNA sequence: TGTGCCAGCAGCCCCAACCGGGGGGCCAAAAACATTCAGTACTTC.

The gene calls are TRBV7-2 and TRBJ2-1; 8 positions agree with TRBD2. Gene TRBJ2-7 matches the end of the DNA better, so the J call may be wrong. This CDR3 has 16 residues. Germline loops: CDR1 SGHTA, CDR2 FQGNSA. CDR3 region: CASSLLGGGRYNEQYF. CDR3 nucleotide sequence: TGTGCCAGCAGCTTACTTGGCGGGGGGCGATACAATGAGCAGTACTTC.

This clonotype was found many times. V gene TRBV10-3 combines with J gene TRBJ2-3; the match to TRBD2 covers 8 bases. The germline V gene encodes CDR1 ENHRY and CDR2 SYGVKD. The CDR3 has 15 amino acids. V was clipped by 4 bases and J by 3 bases; unmatched bases: 6. DNA for the CDR3: TGTGCCATCAGTGGAAGAGCGGGGGATACAGATACGCAGTATTTT. This translates into CAISGRAGDTDTQYF.

The rearrangement uses TRBV10-3 and TRBJ1-1; 11 bases match TRBD1. Germline CDR1 is ENHRY and CDR2 is SYGVKD. This CDR3 has 17 amino acids. Trimming took 2 bases from V and 6 from J; bases not matched to a gene: 11. The CDR3 region is CAISEKGQGQGDSEAFF. DNA of the CDR3: TGTGCCATCAGTGAGAAGGGTCAGGGACAGGGGGATTCTGAAGCTTTCTTT.